This TCR beta chain stems from a study of graft-versus-host responses after intestinal transplantation. This CDR3 is 15 amino acids long. CDR1 is LGHNA, CDR2 YSLEER, per germline. The junction had 12 bases not matched to a gene; V was cut back by 3 bases and J by 8 bases. Only a few counts were recorded for this clone. Its antigen is not known. Clones were sequenced by immunoSEQ multiplex PCR, and TCRdb holds only the in-frame ones, with some missing. The data contain about 120,000 clones, approximately 90% of them singletons. This specimen consisted of unstimulated CD4+ T cells sorted from spleen or lymph node cells, obtained before intestinal transplant. The chain couples TRBV4-3 to TRBJ1-2, with TRBD1 identical over 7 bases. This TCR was sampled from a human donor who received an intestinal transplant. The CDR3 coding sequence is TGCGCCAGCAGCCATTACCCAGGGGGATCGAGGGGCTACACCTTC. Amino acids: CASSHYPGGSRGYTF.